This is a list of T cell receptor beta chains from one sample in a study of T cell changes during pregnancy in multiple sclerosis. Clones were read by immunoSEQ multiplex PCR, and TCRdb kept only the in-frame ones, dropping some. The repertoire holds under 70,000 clones, roughly 90% seen once, with approximately 0.6% in the top ten. The sample here was CD4+ T cells from peripheral blood mononuclear cells, taken after pregnancy. All receptors derive from a female donor with multiple sclerosis, enrolled in a pregnancy study. The CDR3 runs from the conserved cysteine through the conserved F or W. A D gene is named only where the DNA matches it firmly. The size field is filled for only some rows; it gives once, few, many or a size class.

CDR3 protein | CDR3 DNA | J gene | clone size | D gene | V gene
CASSLRKGRAGDQPQHF | TGTGCCAGCAGCTTACGTAAGGGCAGGGCTGGCGATCAGCCCCAGCATTTT | TRBJ1-5 | - | - | TRBV7-8
CAISVTGGGETQYF | TGTGCCATCAGTGTTACAGGGGGCGGAGAGACCCAGTACTTC | TRBJ2-5 | - | TRBD1 | TRBV10-3
CASSLRQGHNSPLHF | TGTGCCAGCAGCTTACGGCAGGGGCACAATTCACCCCTCCACTTT | TRBJ1-6 | once | - | TRBV7-2
CASSGGGTASGYTF | TGCGCCAGCAGCGGGGGGGGCACCGCGAGTGGCTACACCTTC | TRBJ1-2 | - | - | TRBV10-2
CASQQGAGWLTEAFF | TGTGCCAGTCAACAGGGGGCAGGATGGCTGACTGAAGCTTTCTTT | TRBJ1-1 | - | TRBD1 | TRBV19
CASSFRGGDTQYF | TGTGCCAGCAGCTTTCGAGGCGGAGATACGCAGTATTTT | TRBJ2-3 | - | - | TRBV5-4
CASSLAPGQGINTEAFF | TGTGCCAGCAGCTTAGCGCCGGGACAGGGGATTAACACTGAAGCTTTCTTT | TRBJ1-1 | - | TRBD1 | TRBV11-1
CASSPGDRPYEQYF | TGTGCCAGCAGTCCAGGGGACAGGCCCTACGAGCAGTACTTC | TRBJ2-7 | - | TRBD1 | TRBV6-5
CASSPGSSGNTIYF | TGTGCCAGCTCACCTGGGAGCTCTGGAAACACCATATATTTT | TRBJ1-3 | - | - | TRBV18
CACSRGANTEAFF | TGTGCCTGTTCCCGGGGGGCGAACACTGAAGCTTTCTTT | TRBJ1-1 | once | - | TRBV30
CASSWTRGGLGEQYF | TGTGCCAGCAGTTGGACACGGGGGGGCCTCGGGGAGCAGTACTTC | TRBJ2-7 | once | TRBD2 | TRBV27
CASSPRGQDEKLFF | TGTGCCAGCAGCCCCAGGGGGCAAGATGAAAAACTGTTTTTT | TRBJ1-4 | - | TRBD1 | TRBV5-6
CASSGRVAETQYF | TGTGCCAGCAGCGGCAGGGTTGCGGAGACCCAGTACTTC | TRBJ2-5 | - | - | TRBV5-6
CASSTRGPGANVLTF | TGTGCCAGCAGTACAAGGGGGCCAGGGGCCAACGTCCTGACTTTC | TRBJ2-6 | few | TRBD1 | TRBV28
CASSLGTSGGMYQETQYF | TGTGCCAGCAGCCTCGGGACTAGCGGGGGGATGTACCAAGAGACCCAGTACTTC | TRBJ2-5 | - | TRBD2 | TRBV5-8
CASRETGMSYGEQFF | TGTGCCAGCAGGGAGACAGGGATGTCCTATGGCGAGCAGTTCTTC | TRBJ2-1 | once | TRBD1 | TRBV7-9
CASSVGLWDREGGYTF | TGTGCCAGCAGCGTAGGCCTGTGGGACAGGGAAGGTGGCTACACCTTC | TRBJ1-2 | - | TRBD1 | TRBV9
CASSLGDRGTGELFF | TGTGCCAGCAGCTTGGGGGACAGGGGCACCGGGGAGCTGTTTTTT | TRBJ2-2 | - | TRBD1 | TRBV5-4
CASSLPLIGNTIYF | TGTGCCAGCAGCTTGCCACTAATCGGAAACACCATATATTTT | TRBJ1-3 | once | - | TRBV5-6
CAWSGPGQAKNIQYF | TGTGCCTGGAGTGGACCCGGACAAGCCAAAAACATTCAGTACTTC | TRBJ2-4 | - | - | TRBV30
CASSLAMGQGIDGYTF | TGTGCCAGCAGCTTAGCCATGGGACAGGGCATCGATGGCTACACCTTC | TRBJ1-2 | - | TRBD1 | TRBV7-6
CASSIRGTGTVNTGELFF | TGTGCCAGTAGTATTAGGGGCACCGGGACAGTGAACACCGGGGAGCTGTTTTTT | TRBJ2-2 | - | TRBD1 | TRBV19
CASSLLTSGSREQFF | TGTGCCAGCAGCTTATTGACTAGCGGCTCCAGGGAGCAGTTCTTC | TRBJ2-1 | - | TRBD2 | TRBV7-6
CASSYQSGGAPGELFF | TGTGCCAGCAGCTATCAAAGCGGGGGGGCCCCCGGGGAGCTGTTTTTT | TRBJ2-2 | - | TRBD2 | TRBV7-6
CASSLAGASTDTQYF | TGCGCCAGCAGCTTGGCTGGGGCTAGCACAGATACGCAGTATTTT | TRBJ2-3 | - | - | TRBV5-1
CASSPSGVPPAEQFF | TGTGCCAGCAGTCCTAGCGGGGTGCCCCCCGCTGAGCAGTTCTTC | TRBJ2-1 | - | TRBD2 | TRBV6-5
CASSFWTAPYEQYF | TGTGCCAGCAGCTTTTGGACAGCGCCATACGAGCAGTACTTC | TRBJ2-7 | - | - | TRBV5-6
CASSGRALYGYTF | TGTGCCAGTAGTGGCAGGGCCCTTTATGGCTACACCTTC | TRBJ1-2 | - | - | TRBV19